This T cell receptor beta chain was sequenced for a study of T cells in Graves' hyperthyroidism and ophthalmopathy. Study results and caveats: Model output signaled ophthalmopathy a median 6.5 months ahead of onset.

This blood was taken when hyperthyroidism was first diagnosed, before any ophthalmopathy symptoms existed. This clonotype was seen ten or more times. Its antigen remains unknown. Germline V gene data show CDR1 as DFQATT and CDR2 as SNEGSKA (reference sequence). The CDR3 spans 13 residues. With 3 bases removed from V and 0 bases from J, the gap between germline ends came to 7 bases. TCR beta CDR3 regions were amplified from RNA. The TCR CDR3 first-round RT-PCR relied on the HTBI primer set. TCRdb re-derived calls from the multiplex PCR reads in MiXCR, one entry per CDR3 protein. The data show hundreds of thousands of distinct CDR3 sequences, more than 11% seen once.

The source material was blood. The V and J genes are TRBV20-1 and TRBJ2-3; D gene unclear. The clonotype originates from a young woman with Graves' hyperthyroidism that later progressed to Graves' ophthalmopathy. DNA for the CDR3: TGCAGTGCTAGTGGCATAAGCACAGATACGCAGTATTTT. This encodes CSASGISTDTQYF.